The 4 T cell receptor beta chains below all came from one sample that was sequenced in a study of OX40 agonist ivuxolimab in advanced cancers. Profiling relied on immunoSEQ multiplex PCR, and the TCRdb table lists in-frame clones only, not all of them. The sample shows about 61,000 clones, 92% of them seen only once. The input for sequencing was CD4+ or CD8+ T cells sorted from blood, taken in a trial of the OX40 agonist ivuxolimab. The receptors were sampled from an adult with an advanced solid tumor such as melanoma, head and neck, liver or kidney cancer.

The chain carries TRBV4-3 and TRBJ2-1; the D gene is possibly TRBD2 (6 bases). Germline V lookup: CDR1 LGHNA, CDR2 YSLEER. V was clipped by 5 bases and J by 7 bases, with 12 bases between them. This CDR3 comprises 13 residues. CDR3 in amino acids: CASSFNSGNEQFF. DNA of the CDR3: TGCGCCAGCAGCTTCAATAGCGGAAATGAGCAGTTCTTC.

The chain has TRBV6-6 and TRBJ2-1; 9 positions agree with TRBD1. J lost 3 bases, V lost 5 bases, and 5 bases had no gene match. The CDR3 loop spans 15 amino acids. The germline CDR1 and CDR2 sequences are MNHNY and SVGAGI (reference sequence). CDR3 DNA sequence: TGTGCCAGCAGTAGCCGGACAGGGGACTACAATGAGCAGTTCTTC. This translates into CASSSRTGDYNEQFF.

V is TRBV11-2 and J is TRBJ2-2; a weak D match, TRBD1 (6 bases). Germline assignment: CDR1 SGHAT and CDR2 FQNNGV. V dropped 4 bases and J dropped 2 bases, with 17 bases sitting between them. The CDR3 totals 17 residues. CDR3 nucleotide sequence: TGTGCCAGCAGCTCGAGTCGTGTGGACAGAAACACCGGGGAGCTGTTTTTT. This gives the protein CASSSSRVDRNTGELFF.

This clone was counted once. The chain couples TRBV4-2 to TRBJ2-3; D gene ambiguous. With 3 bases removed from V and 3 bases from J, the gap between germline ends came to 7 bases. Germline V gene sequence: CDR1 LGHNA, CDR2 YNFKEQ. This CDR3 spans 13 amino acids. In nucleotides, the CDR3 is TGTGCCAGCAGCCAGATTGGAACAGATACGCAGTATTTT. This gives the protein CASSQIGTDTQYF.